This TCR beta chain comes out of a study of OX40 agonist ivuxolimab in advanced cancers. Study-wide context: Dosing consisted of intravenous ivuxolimab at 0.01 to 10 mg/kg every 2 weeks.

Clones were read by immunoSEQ multiplex PCR, and TCRdb kept only the in-frame ones, dropping some. The sample consists of 90,000 or so clones, over 75% of them appearing once. CDR1 and CDR2 from the germline V gene are SGHNT and YENEEA. Losses at the gene ends were 3 bases for V and 4 bases for J; bases not matched to a gene: 7. The CDR3 spans 15 residues. Sequenced material: CD4+ or CD8+ T cells sorted from blood, taken in a trial of the OX40 agonist ivuxolimab. The rearrangement uses TRBV11-3 and TRBJ2-5; 8 nucleotides agree with TRBD2. The receptor's source is an adult with an advanced solid tumor such as melanoma, head and neck, liver or kidney cancer. CDR3 loop: CASSFTASGLETQYF. CDR3 nucleotide sequence: TGTGCCAGCAGCTTTACGGCTAGCGGGTTAGAGACCCAGTACTTC. Supplemented by reference TRBV11-3 and TRBJ2-5, the full variable domain reads EAGVVQSPRYKIIEKKQPVAFWCNPISGHNTLYWYLQNLGQGPELLIRYENEEAVDDSQLPKDRFSAERLKGVDSTLKIQPAELGDSAVYLCASSFTASGLETQYFGPGTRLLVL.